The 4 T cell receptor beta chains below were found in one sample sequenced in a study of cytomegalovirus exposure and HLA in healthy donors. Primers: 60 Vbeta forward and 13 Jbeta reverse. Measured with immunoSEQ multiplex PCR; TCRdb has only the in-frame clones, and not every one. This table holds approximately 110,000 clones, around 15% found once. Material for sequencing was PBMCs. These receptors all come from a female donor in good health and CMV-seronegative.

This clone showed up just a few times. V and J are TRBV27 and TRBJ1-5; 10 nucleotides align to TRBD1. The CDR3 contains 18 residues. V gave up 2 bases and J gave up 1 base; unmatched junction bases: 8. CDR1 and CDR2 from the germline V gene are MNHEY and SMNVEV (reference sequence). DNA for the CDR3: TGTGCCAGCAGTTTACGGGGGACAGGGGAACCCAGCAATCAGCCCCAGCATTTT. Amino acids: CASSLRGTGEPSNQPQHF.

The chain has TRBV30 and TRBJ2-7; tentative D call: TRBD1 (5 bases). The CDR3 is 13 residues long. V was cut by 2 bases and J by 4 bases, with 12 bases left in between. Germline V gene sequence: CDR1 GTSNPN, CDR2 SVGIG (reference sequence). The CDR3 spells CAWSLGVGYEQYF. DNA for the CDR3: TGTGCCTGGAGTTTAGGGGTAGGATACGAGCAGTACTTC.

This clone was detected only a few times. The CDR3 DNA reads as TGTGCCAGCAGTTCCTTCTACGAGCAGTACTTC. Its protein product is CASSSFYEQYF. V gene TRBV14 combines with J gene TRBJ2-7; the D is unclear. Trimming removed 6 bases at V and 3 bases at J, with 6 bases between. There are 11 residues in the CDR3. CDR1 and CDR2 (germline): SGHDN, FVKESK.

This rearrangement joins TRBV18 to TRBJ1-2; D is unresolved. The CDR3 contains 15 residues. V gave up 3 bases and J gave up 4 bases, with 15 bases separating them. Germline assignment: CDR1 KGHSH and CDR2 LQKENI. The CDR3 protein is CASSPYDFRLYGYTF. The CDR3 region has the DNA TGTGCCAGCTCACCTTATGACTTCCGACTCTATGGCTACACCTTC.